The 27 T cell receptor beta chains below come from one sample, sequenced in a study of T cell repertoires in cytomegalovirus infection. TCRdb ran MiXCR on the reads and lists one entry per CDR3 protein. Of hundreds of thousands of distinct CDR3 sequences detected, roughly 22% appear once; the ten largest clones hold 15% to 20%. Material: CD8+ T cells from PBMCs. These receptors came from a human donor in good health (CMV status not recorded). Some clones in this sample may be carry-over from other donors' samples.

Comments on this clonotype: This may stem from a read error, because a much larger clone lies one nucleotide away. This chain uses TRBV11-2 with TRBJ2-1; D is perhaps TRBD1 (6 bases). The CDR3 is 14 amino acids. Germline CDR1 is SGHAT and CDR2 is FQNNGV. The V gene lost 4 bases and the J gene lost 10 bases, with 17 bases spanning the gap. The CDR3 reads CASSSGTWEREQFF. The CDR3, as DNA: TGTGCCAGCAGCTCCGGGACATGGGAGCGAGAGCAGTTCTTC.

The rearrangement uses TRBV4-1 and TRBJ1-1; tentatively, D is TRBD1 (5 bases). The germline V gene has CDR1 MGHRA and CDR2 YSYEKL. V shed 5 bases and J shed 4 bases, with 20 bases lying between them. The CDR3 has 16 amino acids. CDR3: CASSGRTSGLGTEAFF. The DNA of the CDR3 is TGCGCCAGCAGCGGGCGGACATCAGGCTTGGGCACTGAAGCTTTCTTT.

The chain has TRBV20-1 and TRBJ2-5; D remains ambiguous. Germline lookup yields CDR1 DFQATT and CDR2 SNEGSKA (reference sequence). The germline V and J ends were trimmed by 0 bases and 7 bases, with 15 bases remaining between them. The CDR3 runs to 14 residues. CDR3 sequence: CSARDRLDNWTQYF. CDR3 nucleotides: TGCAGTGCTAGAGATCGGCTCGACAACTGGACCCAGTACTTC.

This clonotype has only a few counts. The chain uses TRBV28 and TRBJ1-2; D not resolved. This CDR3 has 14 amino acids. V was pared by 6 bases and J by 4 bases, with 15 bases between. Germline V CDR1 and CDR2: MDHEN, SYDVKM. This CDR3 reads CASSFGLDAYGYTF. CDR3 DNA sequence: TGTGCCAGCAGCTTTGGACTGGACGCCTATGGCTACACCTTC.

This chain links TRBV2 with TRBJ1-1, with D tentatively TRBD1 (6 bases). The CDR3 loop spans 12 amino acids. The germline V gene has CDR1 SNHLY and CDR2 FYNNEI. V was pared by 2 bases and J by 11 bases, with 12 bases between. The CDR3 loop is CASSELYREAFF. CDR3 coding DNA: TGTGCCAGCAGTGAACTTTACAGGGAGGCTTTCTTT.

This clonotype was observed many times. The CDR3 region has the DNA TGTGCCAGCAGCCAGGGCCCTCGGGATCAGCCCCAGCATTTT. This sequence encodes CASSQGPRDQPQHF. The gene calls are TRBV7-8 and TRBJ1-5, with a weak D call TRBD1 (5 bases). CDR3 size: 14 residues. Germline V gives CDR1 SGHVS, CDR2 FQNEAQ. Between the trimmed V and J ends, which lost 5 bases and 5 bases, there was a span of 13 bases.

The rearrangement links TRBV27 to TRBJ1-6; no definite D call. Deletions cut 6 bases from V and 7 bases from J, with 10 bases between. CDR1 and CDR2 (germline): MNHEY, SMNVEV (reference sequence). The CDR3 loop spans 13 amino acids. The CDR3 DNA is TGTGCCAGCAGCCTAACGGAGAATTCACCCCTCCACTTT. Amino acid sequence: CASSLTENSPLHF.

The CDR3 DNA reads as TGTGCCAGCAGCCAAGATGGGGACAGCTACAATGAGCAGTTCTTC. Translation gives CASSQDGDSYNEQFF. The rearrangement links TRBV4-2 to TRBJ2-1; 7 positions match TRBD1. V lost 0 bases to trimming and J lost 3 bases; unmatched junction nucleotides: 2. The germline V gene has CDR1 LGHNA and CDR2 YNFKEQ. The CDR3 length is 15 residues.

This clonotype has at least ten counts. This rearrangement joins TRBV28 to TRBJ2-7; 11 bases fit TRBD2. V dropped 9 bases and J dropped 1; count of bases not matched to a gene: 2. The germline V gene encodes CDR1 MDHEN and CDR2 SYDVKM. This CDR3 has 13 residues. DNA for the CDR3: TGTGCCAGTAGCGGGGGGGCATCCTACGAGCAGTACTTC. Its protein product is CASSGGASYEQYF.

This clonotype was found many times. This chain connects TRBV24-1 to TRBJ2-3; D unresolved. Germline CDR1 reads KGHDR; CDR2 reads SFDVKD. V lost 2 bases, J lost 2 bases, and 7 bases lay in between. This CDR3 region has 14 residues. The CDR3 loop reads CATSDYPYTDTQYF. The CDR3 bases are TGTGCCACCAGTGATTATCCGTACACAGATACGCAGTATTTT.

Note on this clonotype: One junction end does not reproduce the germline sequence, and a read error may be involved. The chain couples TRBV7-6 to TRBJ2-1, with 12 bases identical to TRBD2. The CDR3 extends over 14 amino acids. Per the germline V gene, CDR1 is SGHVS and CDR2 is FNYEAQ. In DNA form, the CDR3 reads TGTGCCAGCAGCCTAGCGGGGGGGCGGGATGAGCAGTTCTTC. Translation: CASSLAGGRDEQFF.

This clonotype has a count of ten or more. V gene TRBV7-2 combines with J gene TRBJ2-7, with 8 bases identical to TRBD1. Germline V gene lookup returns CDR1 SGHTA and CDR2 FQGNSA. The ends lost 2 bases at V and 4 bases at J; junction bases unmatched: 7. This CDR3 has 15 residues. Written as DNA, the CDR3 is TGTGCCAGCAGCTTAATTACAGGGGGATCGTACGAGCAGTACTTC. Translated, it gives CASSLITGGSYEQYF.

This clonotype has only a few counts. The rearrangement joins TRBV7-9 to TRBJ2-2, with no clear D. The CDR3 length is 15 residues. V lost 3 bases and J 1 base, leaving 9 bases between the germline ends. The germline CDR1 and CDR2 sequences are SEHNR and FQNEAQ (reference sequence). The CDR3 loop reads CASSLWQMNTGELFF. CDR3 nucleotides: TGTGCCAGCAGCTTGTGGCAGATGAACACCGGGGAGCTGTTTTTT.

The chain carries TRBV7-9 and TRBJ2-3; TRBD2 aligns across 8 bases. J was trimmed by 4 bases and V by 8 bases; bases with no gene match: 8. CDR3 length: 14 residues. CDR1 and CDR2 from the germline V gene are SEHNR and FQNEAQ (reference sequence). CDR3 sequence: CASSPGGGPDTQYF. The CDR3 DNA reads TGTGCCAGCTCTCCCGGGGGGGGCCCAGATACGCAGTATTTT.

The chain uses TRBV2 and TRBJ2-3, with no clear D. Germline V gene lookup returns CDR1 SNHLY and CDR2 FYNNEI. The CDR3 extends over 15 amino acids. Trimming took off 2 bases at V and 0 bases at J, with 9 bases between the two ends. CDR3 sequence (DNA): TGTGCCAGCAGTGAACTGTTAGATAGCACAGATACGCAGTATTTT. It translates to CASSELLDSTDTQYF.

The chain has TRBV4-1 and TRBJ2-7; perhaps TRBD2 as D (5 bases). CDR3 length: 13 amino acids. Germline values: CDR1 MGHRA, CDR2 YSYEKL. V was shortened by 4 bases and J by 2 bases, with 9 bases between the two germline ends. The CDR3 reads CASSRWETYEQYF. The CDR3 region has the DNA TGCGCCAGCAGCCGTTGGGAGACCTACGAGCAGTACTTC.

This clonotype was seen only a few times. The chain carries TRBV28 and TRBJ2-7, with D maybe TRBD2 (5 bases). CDR3 length equals 14 residues. Germline CDR1 is MDHEN and CDR2 is SYDVKM. The V end lost 6 bases, the J end lost 0 bases, and 12 bases lay between the germline ends. The CDR3 loop is CASRPWESSYEQYF. The DNA of the CDR3 is TGTGCCAGCAGGCCCTGGGAGAGCTCCTACGAGCAGTACTTC.

There are a few counts of this clonotype. V and J are TRBV20-1 and TRBJ2-1, with 10 bases fitting TRBD2. Looked up from germline, CDR1 is DFQATT and CDR2 is SNEGSKA (reference sequence). The CDR3 runs to 15 residues. V was clipped by 6 bases and J by 7 bases; unmatched bases: 12. The CDR3 DNA follows: TGCAGTGCCACCCGAGGGGTAGCGGGGGGTAATGAGCAGTTCTTC. Its protein product is CSATRGVAGGNEQFF.

This clonotype was detected ten times or more. V gene TRBV5-1 combines with J gene TRBJ1-4; tentative D call: TRBD1 (6 bases). This CDR3 is built from 16 residues. The V gene lost 1 base and the J gene lost 4 bases, with 14 bases spanning the gap. Germline CDR1 is SGHRS and CDR2 is YFSETQ. The CDR3 loop is CASSLTITRGNEKLFF. Written as DNA, the CDR3 is TGCGCCAGCAGCTTGACGATTACCAGGGGTAATGAAAAACTGTTTTTT.

The chain couples TRBV7-6 to TRBJ2-7; perhaps TRBD2 as D (6 bases). V lost 11 bases and J 1 base, leaving 21 bases between the germline ends. CDR3 size: 15 residues. Germline V gene lookup returns CDR1 SGHVS and CDR2 FNYEAQ. In nucleotides, the CDR3 is TGTGCCGGCAAGCTTAGTTCAGGGACTTCCTACGAGCAGTACTTC. It specifies CAGKLSSGTSYEQYF.

This sequence joins TRBV29-1 and TRBJ1-2; tentative D call: TRBD1 (5 bases). V lost 1 base to trimming and J lost 3 bases, with 9 bases between them. The length of the CDR3 is 13 residues. Looked up from germline, CDR1 is SQVTM and CDR2 is ANQGSEA. The CDR3 region has the DNA TGCAGCGTTGAAGGAAGGGACTACTATGGCTACACCTTC. Translation gives CSVEGRDYYGYTF.

This clonotype was counted between two and nine times. The rearrangement links TRBV12-3 or TRBV12-4 to TRBJ1-1, with TRBD1 identical over 7 bases. J gave up 5 bases and V 5 bases, and 8 bases lay outside the gene matches. This CDR3 contains 14 residues. This CDR3 reads CASSQTGPGTEAFF. The DNA of the CDR3 is TGTGCCAGCAGTCAGACAGGGCCGGGAACTGAAGCTTTCTTT.

The chain couples TRBV20-1 to TRBJ2-5; D is possibly TRBD1 or TRBD2 (5 bases each). The germline V gene encodes CDR1 DFQATT and CDR2 SNEGSKA (reference sequence). Trimming shortened V by 1 base and J by 1 base, and 13 bases separated the two germline ends. The CDR3 loop spans 15 amino acids. The CDR3 region is CSARAMGRIQETQYF. The CDR3 DNA sequence: TGCAGTGCTAGAGCTATGGGACGGATCCAAGAGACCCAGTACTTC.

Here the CDR3 reads CASSEPPRDQPQHF. DNA of the CDR3: TGTGCCAGCAGTGAGCCCCCGAGGGATCAGCCCCAGCATTTT. This chain joins TRBV2 and TRBJ1-5; unclear D gene. The CDR3 is 14 amino acids. Germline-derived CDR1 and CDR2 are SNHLY and FYNNEI. V was shortened by 3 bases and J by 5 bases, with 11 bases between the two germline ends.

The chain links TRBV12-3 or TRBV12-4 to TRBJ1-1, with D uncertain. Trimming removed 5 bases from V and 0 bases from J, with 13 bases in between. The CDR3 sequence is 15 residues long. CDR3 loop: CASSPMLGLNTEAFF. CDR3 coding DNA: TGTGCCAGCAGTCCGATGTTGGGGTTGAACACTGAAGCTTTCTTT.

This clonotype was recorded at least ten times. The chain carries TRBV7-8 and TRBJ2-7; D is perhaps TRBD1 (6 bases). The germline CDR1 and CDR2 sequences are SGHVS and FQNEAQ. The CDR3 spans 16 residues. Trimming took off 6 bases at V and 3 bases at J, with 21 bases between the two ends. The CDR3 protein is CASRIQGSLGFYEQYF. CDR3 bases: TGTGCCAGCAGAATACAGGGATCCCTAGGATTCTACGAGCAGTACTTC.

The chain uses TRBV7-9 and TRBJ1-2; weak D call: TRBD1 (5 bases). Germline CDR1 and CDR2: SEHNR and FQNEAQ (reference sequence). The CDR3 loop spans 14 amino acids. V was pared by 5 bases and J by 6 bases, with 16 bases between. The CDR3 protein is CASSPSETADGYTF. The CDR3, as DNA: TGTGCCAGCAGCCCATCAGAGACAGCCGATGGCTACACCTTC. The whole variable domain, remainder taken from reference TRBV7-9 and TRBJ1-2, is DTGVSQNPRHKITKRGQNVTFRCDPISEHNRLYWYRQTLGQGPEFLTYFQNEAQLEKSRLLSDRFSAERPKGSFSTLEIQRTEQGDSAMYLCASSPSETADGYTFGSGTRLTVV.